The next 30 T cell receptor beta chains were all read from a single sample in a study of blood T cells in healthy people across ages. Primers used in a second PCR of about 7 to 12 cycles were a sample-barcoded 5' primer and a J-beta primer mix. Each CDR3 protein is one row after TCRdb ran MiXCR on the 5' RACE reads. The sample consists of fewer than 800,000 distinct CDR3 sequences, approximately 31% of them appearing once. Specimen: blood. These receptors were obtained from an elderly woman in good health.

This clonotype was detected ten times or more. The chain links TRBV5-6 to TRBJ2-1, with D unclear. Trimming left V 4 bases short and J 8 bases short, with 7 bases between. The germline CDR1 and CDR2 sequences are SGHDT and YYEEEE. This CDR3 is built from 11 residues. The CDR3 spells CASSERDEQFF. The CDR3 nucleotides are TGTGCCAGCAGCGAAAGGGATGAGCAGTTCTTC.

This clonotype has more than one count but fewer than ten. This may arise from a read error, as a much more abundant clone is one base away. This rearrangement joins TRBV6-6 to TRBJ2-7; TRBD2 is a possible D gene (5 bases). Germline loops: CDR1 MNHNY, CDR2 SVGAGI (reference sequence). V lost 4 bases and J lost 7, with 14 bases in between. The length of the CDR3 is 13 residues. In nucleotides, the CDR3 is TGTGCCAGCAGTTTCAGGAGCGGTTATGAGCAGTACTTC. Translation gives CASSFRSGYEQYF.

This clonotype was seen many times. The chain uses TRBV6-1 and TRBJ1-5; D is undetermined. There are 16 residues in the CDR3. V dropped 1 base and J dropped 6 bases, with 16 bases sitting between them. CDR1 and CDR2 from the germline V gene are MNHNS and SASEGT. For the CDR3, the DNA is TGTGCCAGCAGTGAAGGAGAGGCGGGGAGGACTCAGCCCCAGCATTTT. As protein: CASSEGEAGRTQPQHF.

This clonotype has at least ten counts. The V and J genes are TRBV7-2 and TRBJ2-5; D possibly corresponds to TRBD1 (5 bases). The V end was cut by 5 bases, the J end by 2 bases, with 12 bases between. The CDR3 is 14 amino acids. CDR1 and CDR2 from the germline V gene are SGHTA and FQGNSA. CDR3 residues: CASSQVGRQETQYF. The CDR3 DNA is TGTGCCAGCAGCCAAGTGGGGCGACAAGAGACCCAGTACTTC.

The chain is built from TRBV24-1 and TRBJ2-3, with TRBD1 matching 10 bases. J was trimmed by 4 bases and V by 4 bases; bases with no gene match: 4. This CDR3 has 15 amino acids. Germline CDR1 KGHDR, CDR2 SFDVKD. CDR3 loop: CATSDRTGGPDTQYF. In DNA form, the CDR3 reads TGTGCCACCAGTGACCGGACAGGGGGGCCAGATACGCAGTATTTT.

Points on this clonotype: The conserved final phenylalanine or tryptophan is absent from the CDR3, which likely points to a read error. The CDR3 here is CAWSQGDNSPLHL. The CDR3 nucleotides read TGTGCCTGGAGTCAGGGGGATAATTCACCCCTCCACCTT. The J gene is TRBJ1-6, the V gene TRBV30; the match to TRBD1 covers 7 bases. This CDR3 has 13 residues. V was clipped by 2 bases and J by 5 bases; unmatched bases: 0. Germline values: CDR1 GTSNPN, CDR2 SVGIG (reference sequence).

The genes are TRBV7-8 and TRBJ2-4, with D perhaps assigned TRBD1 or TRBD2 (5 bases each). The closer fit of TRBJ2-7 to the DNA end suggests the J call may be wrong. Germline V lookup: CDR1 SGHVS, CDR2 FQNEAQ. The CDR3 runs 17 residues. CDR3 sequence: CASSFALPGANDYEQYF. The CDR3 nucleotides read TGTGCCAGCAGCTTCGCCCTCCCCGGGGCGAACGACTACGAGCAGTACTTC.

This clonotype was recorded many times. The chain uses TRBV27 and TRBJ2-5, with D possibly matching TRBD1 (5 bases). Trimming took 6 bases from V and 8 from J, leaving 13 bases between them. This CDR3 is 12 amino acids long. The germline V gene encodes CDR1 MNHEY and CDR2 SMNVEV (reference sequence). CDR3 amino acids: CASRGLVDTQYF. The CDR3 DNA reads TGTGCCAGCAGGGGGCTCGTTGATACCCAGTACTTC.

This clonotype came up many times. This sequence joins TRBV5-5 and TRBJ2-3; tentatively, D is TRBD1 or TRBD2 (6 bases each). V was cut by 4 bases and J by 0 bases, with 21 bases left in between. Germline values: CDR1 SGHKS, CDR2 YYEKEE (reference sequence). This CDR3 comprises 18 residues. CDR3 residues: CASSRRGTPGASTDTQYF. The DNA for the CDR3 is TGTGCCAGCAGCCGACGCGGGACCCCAGGGGCGAGCACAGATACGCAGTATTTT.

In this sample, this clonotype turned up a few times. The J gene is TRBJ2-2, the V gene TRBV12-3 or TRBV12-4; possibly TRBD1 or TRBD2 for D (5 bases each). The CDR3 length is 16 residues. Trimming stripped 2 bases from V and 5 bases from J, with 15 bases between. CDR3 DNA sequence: TGTGCCAGCAGTTTACGGGGCAGGGCGAGGACCGGGGAGCTGTTTTTT. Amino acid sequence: CASSLRGRARTGELFF.

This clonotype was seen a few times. This chain's CDR3 is CASSVDPGSGNQPQHF. In DNA form, the CDR3 reads TGTGCCAGCAGCGTAGATCCAGGGTCGGGCAATCAGCCCCAGCATTTT. The chain uses TRBV9 and TRBJ1-5, with D possibly TRBD1 on 5 matching bases. Germline loops: CDR1 SGDLS, CDR2 YYNGEE. Trimming pared 0 bases from V and 2 bases from J, leaving 12 bases between. This CDR3 spans 16 amino acids. Full variable domain (outside the CDR3, taken from reference TRBV9 and TRBJ1-5): DSGVTQTPKHLITATGQRVTLRCSPRSGDLSVYWYQQSLDQGLQFLIQYYNGEERAKGNILERFSAQQFPDLHSELNLSSLELGDSALYFCASSVDPGSGNQPQHFGDGTRLSIL.

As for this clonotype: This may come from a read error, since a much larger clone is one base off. The DNA for the CDR3 is TGTGCCAGCAGCCAGACTAGTTCCGGTGGCAATGAGCAGTACTTC. Translation gives CASSQTSSGGNEQYF. This chain joins TRBV3-1 and TRBJ2-5, with D perhaps TRBD2 (6 bases). Germline assignment: CDR1 LGHDT and CDR2 YNNKEL (reference sequence). This CDR3 has 15 residues. The germline V and J ends were trimmed by 3 bases and 11 bases, with 22 bases remaining between them.

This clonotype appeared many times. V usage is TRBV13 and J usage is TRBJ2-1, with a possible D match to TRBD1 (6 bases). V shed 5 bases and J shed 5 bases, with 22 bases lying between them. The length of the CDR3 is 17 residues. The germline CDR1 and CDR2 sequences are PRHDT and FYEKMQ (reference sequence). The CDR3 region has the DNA TGTGCCAGCAGCCTATACCTTACAGGGTCGGGGAACAATGAGCAGTTCTTC. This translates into CASSLYLTGSGNNEQFF.

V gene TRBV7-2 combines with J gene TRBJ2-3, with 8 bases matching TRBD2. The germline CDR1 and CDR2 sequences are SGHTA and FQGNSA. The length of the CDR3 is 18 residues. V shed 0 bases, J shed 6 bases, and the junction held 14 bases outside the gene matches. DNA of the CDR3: TGTGCCAGCAGCTTAGCGATGGGGGCGGGGGGCCCCTGGGATACGCAGTATTTT. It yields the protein CASSLAMGAGGPWDTQYF.

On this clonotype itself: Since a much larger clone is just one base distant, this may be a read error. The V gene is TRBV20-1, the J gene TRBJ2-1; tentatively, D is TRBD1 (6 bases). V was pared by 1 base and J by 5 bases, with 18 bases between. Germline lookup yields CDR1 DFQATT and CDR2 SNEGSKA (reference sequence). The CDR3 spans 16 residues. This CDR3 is CSARVASEGVNNEQFF. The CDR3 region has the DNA TGCAGTGCTAGAGTCGCGAGCGAGGGGGTCAACAATGAGCAGTTCTTC.

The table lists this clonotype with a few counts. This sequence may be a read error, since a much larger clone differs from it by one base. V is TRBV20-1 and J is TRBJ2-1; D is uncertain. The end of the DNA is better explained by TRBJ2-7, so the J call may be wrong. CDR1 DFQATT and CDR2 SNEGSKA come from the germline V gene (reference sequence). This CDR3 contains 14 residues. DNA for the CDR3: TGCAGTGCGCCCGTCGGAGTTTCCTACAATGAGCAGTACTTC. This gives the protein CSAPVGVSYNEQYF.

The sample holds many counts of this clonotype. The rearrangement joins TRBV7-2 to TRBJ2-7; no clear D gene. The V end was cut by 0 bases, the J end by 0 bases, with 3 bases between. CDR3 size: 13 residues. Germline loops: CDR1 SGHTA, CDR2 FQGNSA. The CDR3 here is CASSLALSYEQYF. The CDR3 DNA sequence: TGTGCCAGCAGCTTAGCCCTCTCCTACGAGCAGTACTTC. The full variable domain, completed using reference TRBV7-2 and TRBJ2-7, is GAGVSQSPSNKVTEKGKDVELRCDPISGHTALYWYRQSLGQGLEFLIYFQGNSAPDKSGLPSDRFSAERTGGSVSTLTIQRTQQEDSAVYLCASSLALSYEQYFGPGTRLTVT.

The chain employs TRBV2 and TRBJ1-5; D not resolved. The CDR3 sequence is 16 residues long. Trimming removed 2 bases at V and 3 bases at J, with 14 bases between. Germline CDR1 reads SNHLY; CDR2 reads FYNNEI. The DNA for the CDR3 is TGTGCCAGCAGTGAATTAACGCGACTTAACAATCAGCCCCAGCATTTT. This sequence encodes CASSELTRLNNQPQHF. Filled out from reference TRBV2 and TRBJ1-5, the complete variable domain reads EPEVTQTPSHQVTQMGQEVILRCVPISNHLYFYWYRQILGQKVEFLVSFYNNEISEKSEIFDDQFSVERPDGSNFTLKIRSTKLEDSAMYFCASSELTRLNNQPQHFGDGTRLSIL.

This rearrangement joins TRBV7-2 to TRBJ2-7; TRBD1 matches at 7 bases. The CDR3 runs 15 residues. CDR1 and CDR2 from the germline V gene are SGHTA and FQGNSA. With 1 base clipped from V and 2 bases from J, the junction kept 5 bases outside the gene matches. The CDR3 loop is CASSLERDRTYEQYF. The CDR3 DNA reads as TGTGCCAGCAGCTTAGAAAGGGACAGAACCTACGAGCAGTACTTC.

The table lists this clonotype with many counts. The CDR3 DNA reads as TGTGCCAGCAGCCAACTAACAGGGTCTGGGGCCAACGTCCTGACTTTC. Its protein is CASSQLTGSGANVLTF. The V gene is TRBV3-1, the J gene TRBJ2-6; possible D gene TRBD1, 6 bases. This CDR3 has 16 amino acids. In germline, CDR1 is LGHDT, CDR2 YNNKEL (reference sequence). V was cut by 2 bases and J by 1 base, with 9 bases left in between.

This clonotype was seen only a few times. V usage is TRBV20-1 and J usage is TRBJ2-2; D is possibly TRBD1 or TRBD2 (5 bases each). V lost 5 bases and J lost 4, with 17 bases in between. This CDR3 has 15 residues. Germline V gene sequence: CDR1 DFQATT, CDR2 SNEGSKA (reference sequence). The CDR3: CSARPPGAGTGELFF. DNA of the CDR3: TGCAGTGCTCGGCCCCCCGGGGCCGGCACCGGGGAGCTGTTTTTT.

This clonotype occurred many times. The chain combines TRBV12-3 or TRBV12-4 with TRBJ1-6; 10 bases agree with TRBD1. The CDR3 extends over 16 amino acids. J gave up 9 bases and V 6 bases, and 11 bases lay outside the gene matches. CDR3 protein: CASRMEGQGYVSPLHF. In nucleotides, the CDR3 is TGTGCCAGCAGAATGGAGGGACAGGGGTATGTTTCACCCCTCCACTTT.

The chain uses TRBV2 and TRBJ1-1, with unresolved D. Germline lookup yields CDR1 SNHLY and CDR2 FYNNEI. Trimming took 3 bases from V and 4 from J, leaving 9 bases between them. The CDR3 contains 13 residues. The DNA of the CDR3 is TGTGCCAGCAGTGATGACTTTGTCACTGAAGCTTTCTTT. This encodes CASSDDFVTEAFF.

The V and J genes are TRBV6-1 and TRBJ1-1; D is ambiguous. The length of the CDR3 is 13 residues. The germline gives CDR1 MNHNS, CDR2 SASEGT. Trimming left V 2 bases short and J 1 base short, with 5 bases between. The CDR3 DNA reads TGTGCCAGCAGTGAACTTGGGAACACTGAAGCTTTCTTT. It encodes CASSELGNTEAFF.

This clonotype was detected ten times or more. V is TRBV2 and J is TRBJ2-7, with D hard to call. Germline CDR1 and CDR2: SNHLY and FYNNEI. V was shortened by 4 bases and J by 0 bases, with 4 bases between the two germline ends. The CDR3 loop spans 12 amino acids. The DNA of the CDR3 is TGTGCCAGCAGTGCGGCCTCCTACGAGCAGTACTTC. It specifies CASSAASYEQYF.

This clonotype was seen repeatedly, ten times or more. CDR3 bases: TGTGCCAGCAGCCCCAGAGAGCGGTTAGCGGGGGACGAGACCCAGTACTTC. This codes for CASSPRERLAGDETQYF. The chain combines TRBV11-2 with TRBJ2-5; 9 positions agree with TRBD2. J gave up 5 bases and V 5 bases, and 15 bases lay outside the gene matches. Per the germline V gene, CDR1 is SGHAT and CDR2 is FQNNGV. The CDR3 length is 17 residues.

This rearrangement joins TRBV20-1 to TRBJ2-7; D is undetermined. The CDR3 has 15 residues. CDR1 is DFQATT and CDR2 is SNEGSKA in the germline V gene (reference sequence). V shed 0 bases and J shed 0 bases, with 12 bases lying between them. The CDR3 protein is CSARDLLASSYEQYF. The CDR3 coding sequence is TGCAGTGCTAGAGATCTCCTCGCAAGCTCCTACGAGCAGTACTTC.

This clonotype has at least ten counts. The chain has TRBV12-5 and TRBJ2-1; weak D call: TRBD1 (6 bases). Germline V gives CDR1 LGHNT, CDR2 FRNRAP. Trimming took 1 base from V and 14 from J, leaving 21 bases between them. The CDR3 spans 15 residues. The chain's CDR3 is CASGLGTAPGREKFF. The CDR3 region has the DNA TGTGCTAGTGGTTTGGGGACAGCCCCGGGAAGGGAAAAGTTCTTC.

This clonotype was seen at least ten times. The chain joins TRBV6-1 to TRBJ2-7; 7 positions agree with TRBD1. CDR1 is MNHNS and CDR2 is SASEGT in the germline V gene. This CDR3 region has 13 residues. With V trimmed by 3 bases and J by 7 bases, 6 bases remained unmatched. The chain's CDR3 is CASSDSGGHEQYF. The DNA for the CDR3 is TGTGCCAGCAGTGACTCAGGGGGTCATGAGCAGTACTTC.

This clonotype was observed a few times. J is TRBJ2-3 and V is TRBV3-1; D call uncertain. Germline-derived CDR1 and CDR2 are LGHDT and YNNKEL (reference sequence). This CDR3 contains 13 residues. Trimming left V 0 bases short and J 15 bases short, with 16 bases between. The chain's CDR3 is CASSQDLLTRAYF. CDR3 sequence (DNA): TGTGCCAGCAGCCAAGATCTTCTCACCCGCGCCTATTTT.